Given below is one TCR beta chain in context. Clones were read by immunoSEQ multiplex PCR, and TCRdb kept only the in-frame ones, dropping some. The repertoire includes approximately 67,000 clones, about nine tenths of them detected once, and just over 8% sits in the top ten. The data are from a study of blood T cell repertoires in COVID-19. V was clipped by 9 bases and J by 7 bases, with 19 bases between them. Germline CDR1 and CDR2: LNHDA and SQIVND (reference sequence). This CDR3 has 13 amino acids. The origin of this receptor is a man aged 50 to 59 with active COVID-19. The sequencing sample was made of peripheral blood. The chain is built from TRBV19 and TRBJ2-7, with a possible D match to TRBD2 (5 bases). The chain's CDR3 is CASPVAHPGEQYF. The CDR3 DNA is TGTGCCAGCCCGGTAGCGCATCCGGGGGAGCAGTACTTC.